This T cell receptor beta chain was documented in a study of cytotoxic CD8 clonotypes in ibrutinib-treated CLL. Overall study: Mean productive templates were under 270,000; mean productive rearrangements were around 90,000.

Study-wide results and limits: At ibrutinib response, clonality increased, and at progression it declined back toward baseline.

Sequencing was performed with immunoSEQ multiplex PCR; in TCRdb, only in-frame clones are kept and a portion is missing. Counted here are some 200,000 clones, more than 70% occurring once; the ten biggest clones make up about an eighth. Looked up from germline, CDR1 is MNHEY and CDR2 is SVGAGI. The CDR3 totals 16 residues. Trimming removed 0 bases from V and 2 bases from J; junction bases left unmatched: 5. Worth noting for this clone: Antigen specificity is unknown.

The source material was PBMCs, sampled after 12 months of ibrutinib treatment. The TCR sequence derives from a human donor with chronic lymphocytic leukemia. The chain carries TRBV6-5 and TRBJ2-5, with TRBD2 matching 8 bases. The DNA of the CDR3 is TGTGCCAGCAGTTACTCGGGGCTAGCGGGTCAAGAGACCCAGTACTTC. As protein: CASSYSGLAGQETQYF.